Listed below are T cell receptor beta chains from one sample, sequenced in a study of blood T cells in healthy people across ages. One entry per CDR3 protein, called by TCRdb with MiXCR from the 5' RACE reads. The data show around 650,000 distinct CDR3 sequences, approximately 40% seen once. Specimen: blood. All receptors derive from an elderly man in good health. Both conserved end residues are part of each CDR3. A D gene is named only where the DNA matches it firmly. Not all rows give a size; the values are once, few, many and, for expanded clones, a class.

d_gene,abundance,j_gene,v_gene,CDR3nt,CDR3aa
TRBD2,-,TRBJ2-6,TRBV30,TGTGCCTGGTACAGGGCTAGCGGGTACCTCTCTGGGGCCAACGTCCTGACTTTC,CAWYRASGYLSGANVLTF
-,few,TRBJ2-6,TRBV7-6,TGTGCCAGCAGCAACAGGGGAGGGGCCGGGGCCAACGTCCTGACTTTC,CASSNRGGAGANVLTF
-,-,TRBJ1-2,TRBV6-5,TGTGCCAGCAGTTACAAGACTTTTGGGTATGGCTACACCTTC,CASSYKTFGYGYTF
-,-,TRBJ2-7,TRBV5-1,TGCGCCAGCAGCTTGGTAGCGAGCTACGAGCAGTACTTC,CASSLVASYEQYF
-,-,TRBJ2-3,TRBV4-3,TGCGCCGGCAGCCAAGACAGGAGGATCACAGATACGCAGTATTTT,CAGSQDRRITDTQYF
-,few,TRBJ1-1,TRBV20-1,TGCAGTGCTAGATCCGCTGAAGCTTTCTTT,CSARSAEAFF
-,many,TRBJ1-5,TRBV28,TGTGCCAGCAAAGAGGGAGGTAATCAGCCCCAGCATTTT,CASKEGGNQPQHF
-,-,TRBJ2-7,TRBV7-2,TGTGCCAGCAGCTCCCCCTATTCCGCAAGCTCCTACGAGCAGTACTTC,CASSSPYSASSYEQYF
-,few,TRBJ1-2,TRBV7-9,TGTGCCAGCAGCGTCGAGGAGGACTATGGCTACACCTTC,CASSVEEDYGYTF
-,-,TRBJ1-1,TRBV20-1,TGCAGTGCTAGAGATGAGGGAGTTTGGAACACTGAAGCTTTCTTT,CSARDEGVWNTEAFF
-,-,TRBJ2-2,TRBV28,TGTGCCAGCAGGGGGAATACCCTAAACACCGGGGAGCTGTTTTTT,CASRGNTLNTGELFF
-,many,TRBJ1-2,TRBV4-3,TGCGCCAGCAGCCAAGATTTGACAGCCCTCGTCTATGGCTACACCTTC,CASSQDLTALVYGYTF
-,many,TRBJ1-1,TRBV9,TGTGCCAGCAGCGTACAGGGGTCGGCCTTTACTGAAGCTTTCTTT,CASSVQGSAFTEAFF
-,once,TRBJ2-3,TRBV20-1,TGCAGCCAGAGAGGGCAGGGGGGCCGTGATACGCAGTATTTT,CSQRGQGGRDTQYF
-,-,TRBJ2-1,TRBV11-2,TGTGCCAGCAGCTTATCCCAGGGACGGTACAATGAGCAGTTCTTC,CASSLSQGRYNEQFF
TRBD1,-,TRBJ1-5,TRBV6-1,TGTGCCAGCAGAGTGGGGACAGGGCGTTATAGCAATCAGCCCCAGCATTTT,CASRVGTGRYSNQPQHF
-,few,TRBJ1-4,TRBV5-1,TGCGCCAGCAGCTTGGAGGGGGAAGAAAAACTGTTTTTT,CASSLEGEEKLFF
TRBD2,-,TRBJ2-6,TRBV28,TGTGCCAGCAACTCGGGAGGGTCTGGGGCCAACGTCCTGACTTTC,CASNSGGSGANVLTF
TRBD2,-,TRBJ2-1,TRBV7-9,TGCGCCAGCAGCTTAGCCTCCGGGACTAGCTTCGATGAGCAGTTCTTC,CASSLASGTSFDEQFF
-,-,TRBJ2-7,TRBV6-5,TGTGCCAGTTCACAGGGTTTTCCCTACGAGCAGTACTTC,CASSQGFPYEQYF
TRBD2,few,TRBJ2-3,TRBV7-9,TGTGCCAGCCGACTAGCGGGAGGAGATACGCAGTATTTT,CASRLAGGDTQYF
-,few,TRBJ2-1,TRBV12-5,TGTGCTAGTGGTACCCCCGGGGCCAGAGGGAATGAGCAGTTCTTC,CASGTPGARGNEQFF
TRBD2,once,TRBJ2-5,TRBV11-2,TGTGCCAGCAGCTTTAGTCAGGCGGGGGGAAAAGAGACCCAGTACTTC,CASSFSQAGGKETQYF
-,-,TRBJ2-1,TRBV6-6,TGTGCCAGCAGTTACGGATCTCTAGCGCCCCAGCCGGATGAGCAGTTCTTC,CASSYGSLAPQPDEQFF
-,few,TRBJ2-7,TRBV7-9,TGTGCCAGCAGCGCCAACAGGGGAGGGGACTACGAGCAGTACTTC,CASSANRGGDYEQYF
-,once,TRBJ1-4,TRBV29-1,TGCAGCGTAATATTCGGCGGGAAAGAAAAACTGTTTTTT,CSVIFGGKEKLFF
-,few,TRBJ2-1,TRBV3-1,TGTGCCAGCAGCCAAGAGGCGAGGAGATTCAATGAGCAGTTCTTC,CASSQEARRFNEQFF
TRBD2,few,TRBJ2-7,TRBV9,TGTGCCAGCAGCGTAGGGGACCTTACTAGCGGGCGCTCCTACGAGCAGTACTTC,CASSVGDLTSGRSYEQYF
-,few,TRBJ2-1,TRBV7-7,TGTGCCAGCAGCCCTGATCTGGTCTGGGGTGAGCAGTTCTTC,CASSPDLVWGEQFF
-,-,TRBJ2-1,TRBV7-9,TGTGCCAGCAGCTTAGCTGGCGGAGTGACGAGCAATGAGCAGTTCTTC,CASSLAGGVTSNEQFF
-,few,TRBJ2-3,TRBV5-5,TGTGCCAGCTCAACCGGGGACAGCACAGATACGCAGTATTTT,CASSTGDSTDTQYF
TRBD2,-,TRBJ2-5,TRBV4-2,TGTGCCAGCAGCCATCGTGGTAGCGGGGAAGAGACCCAGTACTTC,CASSHRGSGEETQYF
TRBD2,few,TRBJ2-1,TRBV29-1,TGCAGCGTTGGACGAGTAGAGCGGGACGGCCACAATGAGCAGTTCTTC,CSVGRVERDGHNEQFF
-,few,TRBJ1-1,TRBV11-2,TGTGCCAGCAGCGCAGACAGGCTGAACACTGAAGCTTTCTTT,CASSADRLNTEAFF
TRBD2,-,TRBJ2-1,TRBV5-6,TGTGCCAGCAGCTTGGAAGTAGCGGGGTATTACAATGAGCAGTTCTTC,CASSLEVAGYYNEQFF
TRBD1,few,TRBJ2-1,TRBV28,TGTGCCAGCACCACCGGGACAGGGGTTTTCTACAATGAGCAGTTCTTC,CASTTGTGVFYNEQFF
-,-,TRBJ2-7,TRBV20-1,TGCAGTGCTAGAAAAGGCGGCTCAAACTCCTACGAGCAGTACTTC,CSARKGGSNSYEQYF
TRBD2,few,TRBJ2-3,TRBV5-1,TGCGCCAGCAGCTTGGCCGGGACTAGCGAGAAAGATACGCAGTATTTT,CASSLAGTSEKDTQYF
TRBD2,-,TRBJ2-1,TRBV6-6,TGTGCCAGCAGTCCTTCGCTAGCGGGATCCCACAATGAGCAGTTCTTC,CASSPSLAGSHNEQFF
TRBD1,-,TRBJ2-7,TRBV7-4,TGTGCCAGCAGTCCTCCGGGACAGGGGTTTTCCTACGAGCAGTACTTC,CASSPPGQGFSYEQYF
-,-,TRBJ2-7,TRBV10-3,TGTGCCATCAGCAGGGTCAACTACGAGCAGTACTTC,CAISRVNYEQYF
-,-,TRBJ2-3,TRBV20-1,TGCAGTGCTAGAGGGGTCGGAACAGATACGCAGTATTTT,CSARGVGTDTQYF
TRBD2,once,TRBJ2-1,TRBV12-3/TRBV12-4,TGTGCCAGCAGTGGGGCTAGCGGACACTACAATGAGCAGTTCTTC,CASSGASGHYNEQFF
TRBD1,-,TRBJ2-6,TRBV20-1,TGCAGTGCTAGAGATTCGAGACAGACAGGGGGCGTAGTATTGGGTGGGGCCAACGTCCTGACTTTC,CSARDSRQTGGVVLGGANVLTF
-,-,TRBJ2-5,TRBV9,TGTGCCAGCAGCGTAGCGGTCAGGACACACCAAGAGACCCAGTACTTC,CASSVAVRTHQETQYF
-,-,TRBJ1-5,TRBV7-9,TGTGCCAGCAGCTGCCCAGACCCCGGGACGGTTAGCAATCAGCCCCAGCATTTT,CASSCPDPGTVSNQPQHF
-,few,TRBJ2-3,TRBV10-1,TGCGCCAGCAGTGACGGAGGGGTCAGGGATACGCAGTATTTT,CASSDGGVRDTQYF
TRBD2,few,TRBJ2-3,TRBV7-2,TGTGCCAGCAGCTCCAATAGCGGGAGCACAGATACGCAGTATTTT,CASSSNSGSTDTQYF
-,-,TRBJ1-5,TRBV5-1,TGCGCCAGCAGCTTATTTCGGTCAGCCGATCAGCCCCAGCATTTT,CASSLFRSADQPQHF
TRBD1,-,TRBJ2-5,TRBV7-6,TGTGCCAGCAGCCTAAACCCTACCGGGACAGGTGAAGAGACCCAGTACTTC,CASSLNPTGTGEETQYF
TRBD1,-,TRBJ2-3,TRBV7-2,TGTGCCAGCAGCCCGGCGAGGACAGGGGAACATGGGCAGTATTTT,CASSPARTGEHGQYF
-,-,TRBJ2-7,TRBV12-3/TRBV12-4,TGTGCCAGCAGTTTTACGGACTCCTACGAGCAGTACTTC,CASSFTDSYEQYF